Listed here is a single T cell receptor beta chain. No antigen is known for it. The sample holds no much larger clone one base away, and base qualities are not on file. The data stem from a study of graft-versus-host responses after intestinal transplantation listed by TCRdb under 2021. As for the study more broadly: The transplants that recipients received were multivisceral, liver-intestinal, or isolated intestinal. Every recipient was given anti-thymocyte globulin induction, then maintenance tacrolimus and steroids for approximately 3 years. After intestinal transplantation, graft-versus-host and host-versus-graft alloreactive T cell clones were followed in the graft, circulation and bone marrow using bulk TCR-beta CDR3 sequencing. Alloreactive clones were identified by sequencing pre-transplant mixed lymphocyte reaction products and comparing these products with unstimulated pre-transplant donor and recipient T cells. Of the 20 to 30 intestinal transplant recipients enrolled in the cohort, one of whom was a retransplant, a few patients without pretransplant specimens were excluded. A peak of at least 4% donor T cells among recipient peripheral blood mononuclear cells was the definition used for donor T cell macrochimerism. Samples from three later patients were sequenced in-house on an Illumina MiSeq with MiXCR processing rather than by the commercial service. What the study reported, not specific to this receptor: The relatively low number and heterogeneity of intestinal transplant patients limited the conclusions. In the allografts of patients with donor T cell macrochimerism, GvH to HvG T cell clonal ratios were high. Early after transplant, peak levels of circulating GvH clones were found to be associated with declines in HvG clones. GvH clones were detected in recipient bone marrow, and some appeared earlier in ileal mucosa or blood, consistent with an intestinal mucosal origin.

The CDR3 numbers 20 residues from cysteine through phenylalanine. The read is trimmed to its CDR3 DNA, 60 bases read in frame from base 1. Clipping removes 1 base from V and 1 base from J, with 13 as the unmatched junction base count. CDR1 SSHAT and CDR2 FNYEAQ were looked up in the germline V gene (reference sequence). Reading the label with the study, this specimen's time point is: cells obtained before transplantation from donor or recipient. CD3+CD4+ and CD3+CD8+ populations were FACS-sorted from unstimulated pre-transplant donor and recipient cells taken from spleen or lymph nodes. The method was the immunoSEQ multiplex PCR assay. For most patients, genomic DNA was isolated with the Qiagen DNeasy Blood and Tissue Kit and shipped frozen to Adaptive Biotechnologies for TCR sequencing. For most patients, genomic DNA was subjected to high-throughput TCR-beta CDR3 sequencing by Adaptive Biotechnologies. Per the source publication's procedure: Adaptive's ImmunoSEQ software supplied the TCR sequencing data for around 19 patients, while MiXCR and VDJtools were used to process a few other patients. To correct CD4 versus CD8 sorting errors, sequences present in both subsets at a frequency ratio below 5:1 were removed. CDR3 nucleotide sequences shared between donor and recipient were removed because the origin of such sequences could not be assigned. At least 2-fold expansion over unstimulated cells and a minimum CFSE-low frequency of 0.002% (template counts) or 0.001% (read counts) were required for clones to be classified as alloreactive. A clone was considered mappable if detected in the sequenced pre-transplant spleen, lymph node, or MLR CFSE-low populations of the donor or recipient. The cumulative frequency of alloreactive clones was calculated as a percentage of all sequences, weighted by copy number. In TCRdb, the immuneACCESS table is reduced to in-frame sequences with V and J assigned. These tables do not hold every clone; where another copy was compared, an unresolved V gene accounts for under half, and the others remain unexplained. That table gives V, J and clone size, and the DNA gave D and trimming. The sample table contains around 100,000 clones; only one count was recorded for 85% to 95% of them. 1.2% of the sample comes from the top ten.

The rearranged chain carries TRBV7-7 and TRBJ2-1; 10 central bases correspond to TRBD2. This specimen consisted of unstimulated CD8+ T cells sorted from spleen or lymph node cells, obtained before transplant. The TCR originated in a human donor who was the organ donor for an intestinal transplant. The CDR3 loop reads CASSLDRLASGSRSYNEQFF. Read as DNA, the sequence is TGTGCCAGCAGCTTAGATCGATTAGCTAGCGGGAGTCGGTCCTACAATGAGCAGTTCTTC.